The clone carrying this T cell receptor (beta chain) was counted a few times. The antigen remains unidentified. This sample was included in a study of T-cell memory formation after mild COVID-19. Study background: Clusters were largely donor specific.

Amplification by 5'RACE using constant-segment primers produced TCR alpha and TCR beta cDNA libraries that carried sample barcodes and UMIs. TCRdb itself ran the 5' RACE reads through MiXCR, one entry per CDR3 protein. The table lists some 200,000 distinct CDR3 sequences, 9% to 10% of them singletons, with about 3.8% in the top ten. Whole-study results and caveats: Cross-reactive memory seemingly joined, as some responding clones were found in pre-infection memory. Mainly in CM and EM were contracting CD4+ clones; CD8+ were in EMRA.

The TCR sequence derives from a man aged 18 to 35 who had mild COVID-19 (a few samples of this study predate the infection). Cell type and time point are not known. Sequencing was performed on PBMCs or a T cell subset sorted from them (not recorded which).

The DNA of the CDR3 is TGTGCCAGCAGCTTAACCTCCCTCCACTTT. It codes for CASSLTSLHF. The V call is TRBV7-9, the J call TRBJ1-6, with unresolved D. The CDR3 is 10 amino acids. Trimming shortened V by 2 bases and J by 14 bases, and 4 bases separated the two germline ends. Per germline, CDR1 SEHNR and CDR2 FQNEAQ (reference sequence).